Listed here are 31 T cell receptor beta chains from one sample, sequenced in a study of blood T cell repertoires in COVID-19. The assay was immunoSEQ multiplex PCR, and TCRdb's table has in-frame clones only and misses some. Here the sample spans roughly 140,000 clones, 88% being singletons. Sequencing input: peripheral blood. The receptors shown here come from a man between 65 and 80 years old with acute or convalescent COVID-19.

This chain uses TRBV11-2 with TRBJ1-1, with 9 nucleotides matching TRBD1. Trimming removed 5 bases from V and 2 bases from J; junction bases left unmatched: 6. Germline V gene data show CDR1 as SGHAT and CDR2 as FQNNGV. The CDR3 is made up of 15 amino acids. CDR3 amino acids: CASSPRTGANTEAFF. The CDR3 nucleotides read TGTGCCAGCAGCCCTCGGACAGGGGCAAACACTGAAGCTTTCTTT. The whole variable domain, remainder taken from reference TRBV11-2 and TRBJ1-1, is EAGVAQSPRYKIIEKRQSVAFWCNPISGHATLYWYQQILGQGPKLLIQFQNNGVVDDSQLPKDRFSAERLKGVDSTLKIQPAKLEDSAVYLCASSPRTGANTEAFFGQGTRLTVV.

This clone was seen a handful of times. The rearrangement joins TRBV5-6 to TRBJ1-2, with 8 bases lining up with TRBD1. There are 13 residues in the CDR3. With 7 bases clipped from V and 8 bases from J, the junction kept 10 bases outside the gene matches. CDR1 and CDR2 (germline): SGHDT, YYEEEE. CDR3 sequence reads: CASYRGEGGGYTF. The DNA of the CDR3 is TGTGCCAGCTACAGGGGGGAGGGAGGCGGCTACACCTTC.

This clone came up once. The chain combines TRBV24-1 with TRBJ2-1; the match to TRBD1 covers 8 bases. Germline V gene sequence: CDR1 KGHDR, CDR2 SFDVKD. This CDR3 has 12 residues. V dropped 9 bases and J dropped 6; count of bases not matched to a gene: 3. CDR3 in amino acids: CATGDRRNEQFF. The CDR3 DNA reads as TGTGCCACCGGGGACAGGCGCAATGAGCAGTTCTTC.

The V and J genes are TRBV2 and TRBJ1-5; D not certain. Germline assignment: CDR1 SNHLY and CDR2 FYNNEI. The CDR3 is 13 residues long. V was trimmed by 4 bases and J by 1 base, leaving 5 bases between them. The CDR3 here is CASSAQSNQPQHF. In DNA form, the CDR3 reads TGTGCCAGCAGTGCACAGAGCAATCAGCCCCAGCATTTT.

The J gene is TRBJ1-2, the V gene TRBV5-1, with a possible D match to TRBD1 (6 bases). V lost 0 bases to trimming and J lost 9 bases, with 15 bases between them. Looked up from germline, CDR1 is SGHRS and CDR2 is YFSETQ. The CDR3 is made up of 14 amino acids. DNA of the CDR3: TGCGCCAGCAGCTTGGCTGGGGGGGCCGAAAGCTACACCTTC. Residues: CASSLAGGAESYTF.

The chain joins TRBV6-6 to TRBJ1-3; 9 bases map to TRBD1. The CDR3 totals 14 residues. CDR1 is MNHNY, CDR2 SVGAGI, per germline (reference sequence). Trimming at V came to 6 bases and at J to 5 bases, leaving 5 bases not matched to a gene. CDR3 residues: CASRHRGRRNTIYF. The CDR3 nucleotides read TGTGCCAGCAGACACAGGGGGCGGAGAAACACCATATATTTT.

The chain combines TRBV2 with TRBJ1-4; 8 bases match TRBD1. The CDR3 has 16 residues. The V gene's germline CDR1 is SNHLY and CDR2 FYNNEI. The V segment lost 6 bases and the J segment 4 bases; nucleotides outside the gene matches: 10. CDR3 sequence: CASRQAGGIINEKLFF. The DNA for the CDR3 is TGTGCCAGCAGGCAAGCAGGGGGCATTATTAATGAAAAACTGTTTTTT.

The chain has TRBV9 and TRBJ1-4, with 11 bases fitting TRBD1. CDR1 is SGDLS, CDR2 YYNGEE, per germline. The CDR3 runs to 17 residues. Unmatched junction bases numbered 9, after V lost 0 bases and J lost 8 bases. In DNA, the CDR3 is TGTGCCAGCAGCGTAGGCCTCGCCGGGACAGGGGGAGAAAAACTGTTTTTT. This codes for CASSVGLAGTGGEKLFF.

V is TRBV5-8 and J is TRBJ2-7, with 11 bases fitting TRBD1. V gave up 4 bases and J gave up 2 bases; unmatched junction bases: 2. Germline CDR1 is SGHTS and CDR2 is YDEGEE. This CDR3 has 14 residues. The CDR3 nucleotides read TGTGCCAGCAGCGCGGGACAGGGGGCCTACGAGCAGTACTTC. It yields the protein CASSAGQGAYEQYF.

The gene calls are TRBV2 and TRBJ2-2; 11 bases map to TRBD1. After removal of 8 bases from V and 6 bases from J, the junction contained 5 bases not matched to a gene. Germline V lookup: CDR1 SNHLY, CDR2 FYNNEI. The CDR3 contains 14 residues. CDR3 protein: CASGDRGIAGELFF. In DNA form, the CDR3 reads TGTGCCAGCGGGGACAGGGGGATCGCCGGGGAGCTGTTTTTT.

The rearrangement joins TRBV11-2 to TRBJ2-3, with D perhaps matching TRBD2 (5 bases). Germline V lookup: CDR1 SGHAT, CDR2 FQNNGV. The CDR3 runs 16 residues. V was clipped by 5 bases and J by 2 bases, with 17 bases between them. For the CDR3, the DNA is TGTGCCAGCAGCCTGGACTTACCGTTGAACACAGATACGCAGTATTTT. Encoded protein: CASSLDLPLNTDTQYF.

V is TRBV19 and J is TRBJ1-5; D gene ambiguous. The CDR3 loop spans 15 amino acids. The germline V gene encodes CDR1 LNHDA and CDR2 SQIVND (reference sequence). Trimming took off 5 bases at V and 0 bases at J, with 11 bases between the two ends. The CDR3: CASSPVRNSNQPQHF. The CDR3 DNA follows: TGTGCCAGTAGTCCTGTGAGGAATAGCAATCAGCCCCAGCATTTT. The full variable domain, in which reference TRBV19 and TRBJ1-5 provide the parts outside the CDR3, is DGGITQSPKYLFRKEGQNVTLSCEQNLNHDAMYWYRQDPGQGLRLIYYSQIVNDFQKGDIAEGYSVSREKKESFPLTVTSAQKNPTAFYLCASSPVRNSNQPQHFGDGTRLSIL.

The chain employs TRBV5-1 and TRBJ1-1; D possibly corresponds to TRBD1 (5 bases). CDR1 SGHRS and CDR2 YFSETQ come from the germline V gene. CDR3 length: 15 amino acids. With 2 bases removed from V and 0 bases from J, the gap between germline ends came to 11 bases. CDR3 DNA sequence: TGCGCCAGCAGCTTTGTGACAGAAGTGAACACTGAAGCTTTCTTT. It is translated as CASSFVTEVNTEAFF.

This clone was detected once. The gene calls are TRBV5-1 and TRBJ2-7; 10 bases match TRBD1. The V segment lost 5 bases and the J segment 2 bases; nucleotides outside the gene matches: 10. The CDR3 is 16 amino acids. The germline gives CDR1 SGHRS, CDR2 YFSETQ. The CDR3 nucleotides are TGCGCCAGCAGTTTGTCCGGGACAGGGGCCCCCTACGAGCAGTACTTC. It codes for CASSLSGTGAPYEQYF. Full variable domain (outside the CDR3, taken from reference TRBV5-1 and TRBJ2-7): KAGVTQTPRYLIKTRGQQVTLSCSPISGHRSVSWYQQTPGQGLQFLFEYFSETQRNKGNFPGRFSGRQFSNSRSEMNVSTLELGDSALYLCASSLSGTGAPYEQYFGPGTRLTVT.

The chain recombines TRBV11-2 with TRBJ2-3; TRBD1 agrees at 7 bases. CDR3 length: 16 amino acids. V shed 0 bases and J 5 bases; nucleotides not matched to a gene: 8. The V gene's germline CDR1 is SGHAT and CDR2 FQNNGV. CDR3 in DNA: TGTGCCAGCAGCTTAGACGGCAGGGGGAGAGGAGATACGCAGTATTTT. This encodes CASSLDGRGRGDTQYF.

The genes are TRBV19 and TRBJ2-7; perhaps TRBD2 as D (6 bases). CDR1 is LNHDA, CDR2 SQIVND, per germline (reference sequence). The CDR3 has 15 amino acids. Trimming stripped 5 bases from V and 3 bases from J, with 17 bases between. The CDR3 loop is CASSLGSGTYYEQYF. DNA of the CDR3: TGTGCCAGTAGTCTCGGGAGCGGCACATACTACGAGCAGTACTTC.

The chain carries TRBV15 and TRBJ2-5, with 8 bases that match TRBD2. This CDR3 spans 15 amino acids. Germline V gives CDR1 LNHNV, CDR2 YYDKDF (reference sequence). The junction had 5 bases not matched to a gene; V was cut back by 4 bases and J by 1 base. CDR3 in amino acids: CATSITAGGQETQYF. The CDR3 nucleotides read TGTGCCACCAGCATAACTGCGGGGGGCCAAGAGACCCAGTACTTC.

The CDR3: CASSSLADTQYF. CDR3 bases: TGTGCCAGCAGCTCCCTAGCAGATACGCAGTATTTT. J is TRBJ2-3 and V is TRBV6-5; D is unclear. CDR3 length equals 12 residues. V was clipped by 6 bases and J by 4 bases, with 8 bases between them. Looked up from germline, CDR1 is MNHEY and CDR2 is SVGAGI.

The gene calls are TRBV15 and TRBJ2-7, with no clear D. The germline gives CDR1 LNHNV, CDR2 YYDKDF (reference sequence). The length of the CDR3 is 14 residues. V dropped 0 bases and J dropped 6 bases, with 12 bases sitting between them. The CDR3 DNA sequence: TGTGCCACCAGCAGAGACTTGGCTGCCGTCGAGCAGTACTTC. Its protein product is CATSRDLAAVEQYF.

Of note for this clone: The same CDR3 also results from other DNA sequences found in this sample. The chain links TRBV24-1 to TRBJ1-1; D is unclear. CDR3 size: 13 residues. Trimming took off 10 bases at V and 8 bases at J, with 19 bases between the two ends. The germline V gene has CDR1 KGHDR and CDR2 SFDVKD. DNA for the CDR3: TGTGCCACTTCGGACTCCAATGCACTGGAAGCTTTCTTT. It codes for CATSDSNALEAFF.

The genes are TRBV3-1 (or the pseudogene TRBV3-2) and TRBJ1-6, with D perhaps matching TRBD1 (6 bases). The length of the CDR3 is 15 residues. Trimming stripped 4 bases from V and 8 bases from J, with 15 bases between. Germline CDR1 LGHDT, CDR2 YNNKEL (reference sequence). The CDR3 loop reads CASSLSGGSDSPLHF. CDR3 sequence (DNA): TGTGCCAGCAGCCTCAGTGGGGGCTCGGATTCACCCCTCCACTTT.

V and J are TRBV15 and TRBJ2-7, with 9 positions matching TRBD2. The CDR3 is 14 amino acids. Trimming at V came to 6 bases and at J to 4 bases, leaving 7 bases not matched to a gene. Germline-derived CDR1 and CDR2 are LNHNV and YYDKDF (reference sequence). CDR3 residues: CATSWLAGAYEQYF. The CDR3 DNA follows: TGTGCCACCAGTTGGTTAGCGGGAGCTTACGAGCAGTACTTC.

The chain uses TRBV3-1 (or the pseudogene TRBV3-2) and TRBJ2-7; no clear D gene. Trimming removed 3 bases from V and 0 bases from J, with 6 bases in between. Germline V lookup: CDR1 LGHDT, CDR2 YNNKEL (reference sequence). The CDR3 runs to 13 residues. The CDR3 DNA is TGTGCCAGCAGCCAGCGGAACTCCTACGAGCAGTACTTC. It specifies CASSQRNSYEQYF.

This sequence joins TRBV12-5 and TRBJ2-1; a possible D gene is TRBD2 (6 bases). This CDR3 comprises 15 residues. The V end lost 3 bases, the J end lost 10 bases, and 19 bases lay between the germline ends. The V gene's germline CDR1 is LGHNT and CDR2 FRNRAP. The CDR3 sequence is CASGFSAGTQEEQFF. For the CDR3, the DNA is TGTGCTAGTGGTTTCTCAGCCGGGACTCAAGAAGAGCAGTTCTTC. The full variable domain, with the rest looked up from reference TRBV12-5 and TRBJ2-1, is DARVTQTPRHKVTEMGQEVTMRCQPILGHNTVFWYRQTMMQGLELLAYFRNRAPLDDSGMPKDRFSAEMPDATLATLKIQPSEPRDSAVYFCASGFSAGTQEEQFFGPGTRLTVL.

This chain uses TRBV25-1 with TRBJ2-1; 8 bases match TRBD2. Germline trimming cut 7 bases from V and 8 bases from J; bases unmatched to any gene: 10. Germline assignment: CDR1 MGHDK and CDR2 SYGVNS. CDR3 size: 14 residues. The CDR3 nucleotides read TGTGCCAGCAATAGCGGGATAGGGGATGATGAGCAGTTCTTC. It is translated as CASNSGIGDDEQFF.

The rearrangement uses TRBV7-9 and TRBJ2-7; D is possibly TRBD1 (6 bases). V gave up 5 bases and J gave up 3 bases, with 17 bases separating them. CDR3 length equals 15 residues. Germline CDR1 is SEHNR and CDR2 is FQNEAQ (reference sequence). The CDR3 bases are TGTGCCAGCAGCCCCTCAGGGGCTTATATCTACGAGCAGTACTTC. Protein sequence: CASSPSGAYIYEQYF.

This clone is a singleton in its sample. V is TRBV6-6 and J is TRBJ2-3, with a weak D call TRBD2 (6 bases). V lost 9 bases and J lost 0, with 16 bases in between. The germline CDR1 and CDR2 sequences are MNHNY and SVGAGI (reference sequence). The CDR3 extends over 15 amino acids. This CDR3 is CASSRWTTSTDTQYF. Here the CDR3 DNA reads TGTGCCAGTAGTCGGTGGACTACTAGCACAGATACGCAGTATTTT.

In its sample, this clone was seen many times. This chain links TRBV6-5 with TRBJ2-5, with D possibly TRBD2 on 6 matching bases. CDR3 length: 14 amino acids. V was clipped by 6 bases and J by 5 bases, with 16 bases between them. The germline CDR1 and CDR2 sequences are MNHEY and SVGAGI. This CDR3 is CASSRTGDSETQYF. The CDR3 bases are TGTGCCAGCAGCCGTACGGGGGATAGTGAGACCCAGTACTTC.

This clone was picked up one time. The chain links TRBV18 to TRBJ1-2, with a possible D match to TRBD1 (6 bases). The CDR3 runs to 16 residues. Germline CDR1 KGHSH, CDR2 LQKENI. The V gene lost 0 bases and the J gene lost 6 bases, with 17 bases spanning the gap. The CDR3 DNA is TGTGCCAGCTCACCACCGAGCTACAGGGTCGGAAATGGCTACACCTTC. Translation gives CASSPPSYRVGNGYTF.

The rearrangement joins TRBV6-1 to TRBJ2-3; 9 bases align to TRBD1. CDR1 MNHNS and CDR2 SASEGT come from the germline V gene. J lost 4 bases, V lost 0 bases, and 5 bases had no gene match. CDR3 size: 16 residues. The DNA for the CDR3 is TGTGCCAGCAGTGAAGCCGGGACAGGGTGGGCAGATACGCAGTATTTT. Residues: CASSEAGTGWADTQYF.

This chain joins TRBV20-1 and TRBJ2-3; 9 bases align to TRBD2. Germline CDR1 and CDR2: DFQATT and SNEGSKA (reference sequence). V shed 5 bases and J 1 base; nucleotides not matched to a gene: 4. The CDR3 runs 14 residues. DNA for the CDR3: TGCAGTGCTGGTGTAGCGGGGGGCACAGATACGCAGTATTTT. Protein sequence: CSAGVAGGTDTQYF.